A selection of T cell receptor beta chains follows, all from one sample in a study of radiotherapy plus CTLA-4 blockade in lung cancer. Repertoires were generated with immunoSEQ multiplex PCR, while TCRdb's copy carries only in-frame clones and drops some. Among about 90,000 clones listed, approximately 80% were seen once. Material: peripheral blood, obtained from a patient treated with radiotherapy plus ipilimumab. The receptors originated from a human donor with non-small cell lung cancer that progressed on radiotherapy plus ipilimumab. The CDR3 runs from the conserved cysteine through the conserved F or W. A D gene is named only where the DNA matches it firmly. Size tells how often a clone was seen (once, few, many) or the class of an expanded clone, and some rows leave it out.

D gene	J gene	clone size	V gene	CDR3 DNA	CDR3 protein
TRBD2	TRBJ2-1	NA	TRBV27	TGTGCCAGCAGTTTATCCAGGGCGGGAGGGAACAATGAGCAGTTCTTC	CASSLSRAGGNNEQFF
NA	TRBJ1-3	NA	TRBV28	TGTGCCAGCAGTTTTGACGCCCACGACCTCAGCTCTGGAAACACCATATATTTT	CASSFDAHDLSSGNTIYF
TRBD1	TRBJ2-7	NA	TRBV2	TGTGCCAGCAACACAGGGACAGGGGCAGGCTACGAGCAGTACTTC	CASNTGTGAGYEQYF
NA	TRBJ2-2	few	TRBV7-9	TGTGCCAGCAGCTTCGACAGCTCAGGCACCGGGGAGCTGTTTTTT	CASSFDSSGTGELFF
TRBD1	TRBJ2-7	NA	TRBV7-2	TGTGCCAGCAGCTCGCATCCGGGACAGGGGGATTCCTACGAGCAGTACTTC	CASSSHPGQGDSYEQYF
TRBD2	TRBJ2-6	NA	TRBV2	TGCGCCAGCAATTCATTAGCGGGAGGGTCTGGGGCCAACGTCCTGACTTTC	CASNSLAGGSGANVLTF
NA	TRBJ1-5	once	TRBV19	TGTGCCAGTAAATCCTATAGCAATCAGCCCCAGCATTTT	CASKSYSNQPQHF
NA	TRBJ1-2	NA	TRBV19	TGTGCCAGTAGTATCTACGGGGGCTACACCTTC	CASSIYGGYTF
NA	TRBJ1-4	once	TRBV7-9	TGTGCCAGCAGCCCGCTGTCGCGTGAAAAACTGTTTTTT	CASSPLSREKLFF
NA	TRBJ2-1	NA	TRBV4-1	TGCGCCAGCAGCCAAGATTGGGTACCCAGTCCGGGTGAGCAGTTCTTC	CASSQDWVPSPGEQFF